Below, 31 T cell receptor beta chains from the same sample are listed, as sequenced in a study of post-analysis software for immune sequencing data. General study points: Roughly 5 TRBV segments, TRBV5-6, TRBV5-1 and TRBV20-1 among them, were found more frequent in patients than controls.

Their antigens are not known. cDNA libraries of TCR beta carried unique molecular identifiers. TCRdb processed the PCR reads anew with MiXCR; each CDR3 protein has one entry. Among approximately 570,000 distinct CDR3 sequences listed, 44% were seen once. Sequenced sample: blood. The receptors shown here come from a girl under 18 with multiple sclerosis.

This clonotype was seen ten or more times. This chain connects TRBV7-2 to TRBJ2-3, with TRBD2 matching 12 bases. J was trimmed by 7 bases and V by 2 bases; bases with no gene match: 4. The V gene's germline CDR1 is SGHTA and CDR2 FQGNSA. This CDR3 is built from 15 residues. DNA for the CDR3: TGTGCCAGCAGCTTATCGACTAGCGGGAGCAATACGCAGTATTTT. Protein product: CASSLSTSGSNTQYF.

The chain recombines TRBV12-3 or TRBV12-4 with TRBJ1-2; perhaps TRBD1 as D (6 bases). V was pared by 3 bases and J by 9 bases, with 14 bases between. This CDR3 comprises 13 residues. The CDR3 reads CASSLNRVGSYTF. CDR3 nucleotide sequence: TGTGCCAGCAGTTTGAACAGGGTAGGAAGCTACACCTTC.

This chain links TRBV18 with TRBJ1-2; no firm D call. Germline lookup yields CDR1 KGHSH and CDR2 LQKENI. The CDR3 has 17 amino acids. V lost 4 bases and J lost 2, with 20 bases in between. The CDR3 loop reads CASSRPGSAGPNYGYTF. In nucleotides, the CDR3 is TGTGCCAGCTCACGCCCGGGGAGCGCTGGGCCAAACTATGGCTACACCTTC.

This clonotype was seen a few times. The chain is built from TRBV7-9 and TRBJ2-5, with D possibly being TRBD1 or TRBD2 (5 bases each). The CDR3 length is 15 residues. CDR1 and CDR2 from the germline V gene are SEHNR and FQNEAQ (reference sequence). Trimming left V 4 bases short and J 4 bases short, with 16 bases between. The CDR3 loop reads CASSSGAGGLETQYF. In DNA, the CDR3 is TGTGCCAGCAGCTCTGGGGCGGGCGGTTTAGAGACCCAGTACTTC.

V gene TRBV12-3 or TRBV12-4 combines with J gene TRBJ1-2; 8 bases map to TRBD1. The CDR3 covers 15 residues. The trim removed 1 base at V and 4 bases at J, leaving 5 bases unmatched. CDR3 in DNA: TGTGCCAGCAGTTTAGGTCAGGGGGCACCCTATGGCTACACCTTC. It codes for CASSLGQGAPYGYTF.

In this sample, this clonotype turned up many times. V and J are TRBV12-3 or TRBV12-4 and TRBJ2-4, with 7 bases matching TRBD1. V gave up 6 bases and J gave up 4 bases; unmatched junction bases: 3. This CDR3 has 13 amino acids. CDR3 nucleotide sequence: TGTGCCAGCAGCTCGGACAGGAAAAACATTCAGTACTTC. Protein: CASSSDRKNIQYF.

The gene calls are TRBV12-3 or TRBV12-4 and TRBJ2-1; perhaps D is TRBD1 or TRBD2 (5 bases each). The CDR3 loop spans 15 amino acids. Trimming took off 2 bases at V and 6 bases at J, with 14 bases between the two ends. CDR3 sequence (DNA): TGTGCCAGCAGTTTATTCCCCAGGGCGGGCAATGAGCAGTTCTTC. Its translation is CASSLFPRAGNEQFF.

The chain is built from TRBV4-1 and TRBJ2-6; no reliable D call. The V gene's germline CDR1 is MGHRA and CDR2 YSYEKL. The V gene lost 0 bases and the J gene lost 0 bases, with 9 bases spanning the gap. The CDR3 runs 17 residues. The CDR3 DNA reads as TGCGCCAGCAGCCAAGACGGAAGGATCTCTGGGGCCAACGTCCTGACTTTC. Residues: CASSQDGRISGANVLTF.

This chain connects TRBV3-1 to TRBJ2-7; TRBD2 might be the D (5 bases). V was pared by 4 bases and J by 5 bases, with 18 bases between. The CDR3 consists of 15 residues. Germline CDR1 and CDR2: LGHDT and YNNKEL (reference sequence). The CDR3 sequence: CASSLAPGFSHEQYF. The CDR3 nucleotides read TGTGCCAGCAGCCTTGCCCCGGGATTTTCCCACGAGCAGTACTTC.

The chain joins TRBV20-1 to TRBJ1-1; D is undetermined. Deletions cut 3 bases from V and 0 bases from J, with 8 bases between. Per germline, CDR1 DFQATT and CDR2 SNEGSKA (reference sequence). The length of the CDR3 is 13 residues. For the CDR3, the DNA is TGCAGTGCTAGTCCCCCCGTGAACACTGAAGCTTTCTTT. Protein: CSASPPVNTEAFF.

The chain recombines TRBV25-1 with TRBJ1-2; TRBD1 might be the D (6 bases). Germline V gene data show CDR1 as MGHDK and CDR2 as SYGVNS. The CDR3 is made up of 11 amino acids. The V gene lost 10 bases and the J gene lost 5 bases, with 11 bases spanning the gap. The CDR3 protein is CATRGWYGYTF. CDR3 bases: TGTGCCACCAGGGGTTGGTATGGCTACACCTTC.

V and J are TRBV5-1 and TRBJ1-2, with D hard to call. The germline gives CDR1 SGHRS, CDR2 YFSETQ. The CDR3 extends over 13 amino acids. V gave up 2 bases and J gave up 7 bases, with 12 bases separating them. The CDR3 region has the DNA TGCGCCAGCAGCTTCGTGGAATCCTCTGGCTACACCTTC. It yields the protein CASSFVESSGYTF.

The chain uses TRBV14 and TRBJ1-1; D gene uncertain. Per germline, CDR1 SGHDN and CDR2 FVKESK. The CDR3 consists of 15 residues. Trimming left V 0 bases short and J 0 bases short, with 8 bases between. This chain's CDR3 is CASSQDRGLNTEAFF. CDR3 sequence (DNA): TGTGCCAGCAGCCAAGATCGCGGGCTGAACACTGAAGCTTTCTTT.

The chain employs TRBV4-1 and TRBJ1-2, with D possibly TRBD1 on 5 matching bases. The CDR3 runs 16 residues. Trimming stripped 3 bases from V and 8 bases from J, with 22 bases between. Germline CDR1 reads MGHRA; CDR2 reads YSYEKL. The CDR3 region is CASSHFTPGPQGGYTF. The DNA for the CDR3 is TGCGCCAGCAGCCATTTCACTCCGGGACCCCAAGGCGGCTACACCTTC.

The gene calls are TRBV20-1 and TRBJ2-1, with 10 bases identical to TRBD1. CDR1 and CDR2 (germline): DFQATT, SNEGSKA (reference sequence). The V segment lost 8 bases and the J segment 7 bases; nucleotides outside the gene matches: 14. This CDR3 comprises 15 residues. CDR3 in amino acids: CSLNTGTGVGNEQFF. CDR3 bases: TGCAGTCTTAATACCGGGACAGGGGTGGGAAATGAGCAGTTCTTC.

The V and J genes are TRBV20-1 and TRBJ2-1; D call uncertain. The germline V and J ends were trimmed by 0 bases and 2 bases, with 8 bases remaining between them. CDR1 and CDR2 (germline): DFQATT, SNEGSKA (reference sequence). The CDR3 totals 14 residues. The chain's CDR3 is CSARDFGPYNEQFF. Written as DNA, the CDR3 is TGCAGTGCTAGAGATTTCGGACCCTACAATGAGCAGTTCTTC.

V gene TRBV12-3 or TRBV12-4 combines with J gene TRBJ2-4, with a possible D match to TRBD1 (5 bases). This CDR3 has 16 residues. The ends were cut back, 3 bases at V and 0 bases at J, with 12 bases in the middle. The CDR3 sequence: CASSFWLGLAKNIQYF. The CDR3 bases are TGTGCCAGCAGTTTCTGGCTGGGGCTAGCCAAAAACATTCAGTACTTC.

Details on this clonotype: One end of the junction is discordant with germline, which a read error may explain. The CDR3 spells CSTSGGRRRTDTQYF. Here the CDR3 DNA reads TGCAGTACTAGCGGGGGACGCCGGCGCACAGATACGCAGTATTTT. This chain links TRBV20-1 with TRBJ2-3; TRBD2 aligns across 11 bases. Germline assignment: CDR1 DFQATT and CDR2 SNEGSKA (reference sequence). The CDR3 contains 15 residues.

The chain recombines TRBV15 with TRBJ2-7; 8 nucleotides agree with TRBD1. V gave up 0 bases and J gave up 11 bases; unmatched junction bases: 12. The CDR3 contains 15 residues. Germline V gene lookup returns CDR1 LNHNV and CDR2 YYDKDF (reference sequence). CDR3 DNA sequence: TGTGCCACCAGCAGAGAAGCTCCCAGGACAGGGTACAAGTACTTC. It yields the protein CATSREAPRTGYKYF.

The chain couples TRBV12-3 or TRBV12-4 to TRBJ2-3, with 13 nucleotides matching TRBD2. V shed 5 bases and J 6 bases; nucleotides not matched to a gene: 5. The CDR3 length is 15 residues. The CDR3 sequence: CASSRLAGGKDTQYF. The CDR3 nucleotides are TGTGCCAGCAGTCGACTAGCGGGGGGAAAGGATACGCAGTATTTT.

This clonotype showed up just a few times. The J gene is TRBJ1-3, the V gene TRBV4-1; D not certain. The CDR3 runs 17 residues. The V gene's germline CDR1 is MGHRA and CDR2 YSYEKL. V was pared by 4 bases and J by 3 bases, with 19 bases between. CDR3 nucleotides: TGCGCCAGCAGCCGGGCTGGAGGAAGCCCTGGTGGAAACACCATATATTTT. Translating gives CASSRAGGSPGGNTIYF.

This clonotype appeared a few times. The rearrangement joins TRBV11-2 to TRBJ2-1; D is tentatively TRBD1 or TRBD2 (5 bases each). V lost 7 bases to trimming and J lost 8 bases, with 24 bases between them. Germline V gene data show CDR1 as SGHAT and CDR2 as FQNNGV. This CDR3 spans 16 amino acids. The CDR3 protein is CASTPNWGNQLDEQFF. CDR3 bases: TGTGCCAGCACCCCGAATTGGGGGAACCAGTTGGATGAGCAGTTCTTC.

This clonotype was detected ten times or more. One junction end disagrees with the germline gene, perhaps due to a read error. The J gene is TRBJ1-2, the V gene TRBV12-3 or TRBV12-4, with D maybe TRBD1 (6 bases). The CDR3 totals 13 residues. CDR3 in DNA: TGTGCCAGCAGCTTAGGACAGATCTATGGCTACACCTTC. Translating it yields CASSLGQIYGYTF.

This clonotype was detected a few times. This chain joins TRBV2 and TRBJ2-1; possibly TRBD2 for D (6 bases). This CDR3 contains 14 residues. CDR1 SNHLY and CDR2 FYNNEI come from the germline V gene. V was pared by 6 bases and J by 3 bases, with 12 bases between. The CDR3 DNA sequence: TGTGCCAGCAGGAGACGACTAGACTACAATGAGCAGTTCTTC. It is translated as CASRRRLDYNEQFF.

The chain couples TRBV2 to TRBJ2-7; 8 nucleotides agree with TRBD2. This CDR3 is 15 amino acids long. Germline trimming cut 7 bases from V and 6 bases from J; bases unmatched to any gene: 14. The V gene's germline CDR1 is SNHLY and CDR2 FYNNEI. In DNA, the CDR3 is TGTGCCAGCATTGGACTAGCTTGGCTCTCTCTCGAGCAGTACTTC. It codes for CASIGLAWLSLEQYF.

V gene TRBV5-1 combines with J gene TRBJ1-4, with D possibly matching TRBD1 (5 bases). Trimming removed 6 bases at V and 0 bases at J, with 12 bases between. The CDR3 length is 15 residues. Germline CDR1 and CDR2: SGHRS and YFSETQ. CDR3 bases: TGCGCCAGCAAAACGGGACCCGCAACTAATGAAAAACTGTTTTTT. This gives the protein CASKTGPATNEKLFF.

This chain uses TRBV20-1 with TRBJ2-1; 12 nucleotides line up with TRBD2. Germline values: CDR1 DFQATT, CDR2 SNEGSKA (reference sequence). V was pared by 4 bases and J by 11 bases, with 18 bases of the junction left unmatched. The CDR3 is made up of 17 amino acids. The CDR3 reads CSATSASGRAFAQQQFF. The CDR3 DNA reads TGCAGTGCTACTTCTGCTAGCGGGAGGGCCTTTGCCCAACAGCAGTTCTTC.

V is TRBV24-1 and J is TRBJ2-5; D tentatively fits TRBD1 or TRBD2 (5 bases each). The closer fit of TRBJ2-7 to the DNA end suggests the J call may be wrong. The CDR3 sequence is 14 residues long. Germline V gene data show CDR1 as KGHDR and CDR2 as SFDVKD. In nucleotides, the CDR3 is TGTGCCACCGCGAGTGTCCGAGGGACCGGCGAGCAGTACTTC. Protein product: CATASVRGTGEQYF.

This clonotype appeared once. The chain has TRBV30 and TRBJ1-2; no clear D. This CDR3 is 13 amino acids long. Between the trimmed V and J ends, which lost 8 bases and 4 bases, there was a span of 17 bases. The V gene's germline CDR1 is GTSNPN and CDR2 SVGIG (reference sequence). CDR3 nucleotide sequence: TGTGCCAGGCGTGAGGGTTTACCCTATGGCTACACCTTC. The encoded protein is CARREGLPYGYTF.

This clonotype was seen once. The chain has TRBV7-9 and TRBJ2-1; D unresolved. The CDR3 loop spans 16 amino acids. CDR1 and CDR2 (germline): SEHNR, FQNEAQ (reference sequence). Between the trimmed V and J ends, which lost 5 bases and 7 bases, there was a span of 21 bases. CDR3 DNA: TGTGCCAGCAGCCCGCGAGATGAGGCGCGTCTAAATGAGCAGTTCTTC. Translation gives CASSPRDEARLNEQFF.

The chain is built from TRBV7-9 and TRBJ2-1, with D perhaps matching TRBD2 (5 bases). V was cut by 5 bases and J by 2 bases, with 10 bases left in between. In germline, CDR1 is SEHNR, CDR2 FQNEAQ (reference sequence). This CDR3 comprises 14 residues. CDR3 amino acids: CASSGGTTYNEQFF. CDR3 sequence (DNA): TGTGCCAGCAGCGGAGGAACGACCTACAATGAGCAGTTCTTC.